The 28 T cell receptor beta chains reported below all come from one sample, sequenced in a study of T cell responses to AZD1222 COVID-19 vaccine. Sequencing used immunoSEQ multiplex PCR; TCRdb keeps in-frame clones, though not all of them. This table has some 74,000 clones, 65% to 85% appearing once. The material was peripheral blood, obtained on day 0 of AZD1222 vaccination. The receptors stem from an adult in good health.

The chain has TRBV19 and TRBJ2-7; TRBD1 aligns across 7 bases. Unmatched junction bases numbered 4, after V lost 6 bases and J lost 5 bases. The CDR3 has 12 amino acids. Germline assignment: CDR1 LNHDA and CDR2 SQIVND (reference sequence). The CDR3 bases are TGTGCCAGTAGGGACGACAGGGACGAGCAGTACTTC. Protein product: CASRDDRDEQYF.

The rearrangement joins TRBV6-5 to TRBJ1-2; tentatively, D is TRBD1 (6 bases). The CDR3 extends over 14 amino acids. Germline CDR1 and CDR2: MNHEY and SVGAGI. Trimming took off 0 bases at V and 5 bases at J, with 10 bases between the two ends. CDR3 bases: TGTGCCAGCAGTTACTCCGGGGGGCGGTATGGCTACACCTTC. It specifies CASSYSGGRYGYTF.

The V and J genes are TRBV5-4 and TRBJ2-7, with D possibly being TRBD1 or TRBD2 (6 bases each). This CDR3 contains 15 residues. Trimming shortened V by 7 bases and J by 0 bases, and 17 bases separated the two germline ends. Per the germline V gene, CDR1 is SGHNT and CDR2 is YYREEE (reference sequence). CDR3 sequence: CASQQDSGASYEQYF. The DNA of the CDR3 is TGTGCCAGCCAACAAGATTCGGGGGCCTCCTACGAGCAGTACTTC.

This chain connects TRBV5-1 to TRBJ1-1; D unclear. The CDR3 covers 15 residues. Trimming stripped 1 base from V and 0 bases from J, with 10 bases between. Germline V CDR1 and CDR2: SGHRS, YFSETQ. CDR3 sequence: CASSLRPALNTEAFF. The CDR3 DNA sequence: TGCGCCAGCAGCTTGAGGCCGGCGTTGAACACTGAAGCTTTCTTT.

The CDR3 here is CASSDQLAGVHEQYF. CDR3 bases: TGTGCCAGCAGTGACCAACTAGCGGGAGTCCACGAGCAGTACTTC. The chain links TRBV2 to TRBJ2-7; TRBD2 matches 11 bases. CDR1 SNHLY and CDR2 FYNNEI come from the germline V gene. Trimming took 3 bases from V and 5 from J; bases not matched to a gene: 6. This CDR3 is built from 15 residues.

V gene TRBV6-5 combines with J gene TRBJ2-7; D gene unclear. From germline, CDR1 is MNHEY and CDR2 SVGAGI. V was pared by 5 bases and J by 3 bases, with 8 bases between. The CDR3 extends over 12 amino acids. CDR3: CASSLSIYEQYF. CDR3 DNA sequence: TGTGCCAGCAGTCTATCTATCTACGAGCAGTACTTC.

The rearrangement links TRBV30 to TRBJ1-5, with 10 bases matching TRBD1. The CDR3 totals 17 residues. Trimming took 1 base from V and 2 from J; bases not matched to a gene: 8. Germline loops: CDR1 GTSNPN, CDR2 SVGIG (reference sequence). CDR3 DNA sequence: TGTGCCTGGAGTGCCGGACAGGGGGGTTTGGGCAATCAGCCCCAGCATTTT. Its translation is CAWSAGQGGLGNQPQHF.

The chain is built from TRBV28 and TRBJ2-2; D unresolved. The germline V gene encodes CDR1 MDHEN and CDR2 SYDVKM. Trimming shortened V by 3 bases and J by 0 bases, and 8 bases separated the two germline ends. CDR3 length: 15 residues. The CDR3 region is CASSFGTANTGELFF. The CDR3, as DNA: TGTGCCAGCAGTTTCGGTACAGCGAACACCGGGGAGCTGTTTTTT.

V usage is TRBV27 and J usage is TRBJ2-2; D is possibly TRBD1 (5 bases). V was pared by 4 bases and J by 4 bases, with 7 bases between. Germline values: CDR1 MNHEY, CDR2 SMNVEV (reference sequence). The CDR3 contains 13 residues. CDR3 sequence (DNA): TGTGCCAGCAGTTCAGGGATCACCGGGGAGCTGTTTTTT. It codes for CASSSGITGELFF.

This clone appeared a single time. The chain joins TRBV6-6 to TRBJ1-2; D is possibly TRBD1 (5 bases). The germline gives CDR1 MNHNY, CDR2 SVGAGI (reference sequence). V was shortened by 0 bases and J by 7 bases, with 9 bases between the two germline ends. This CDR3 is 13 amino acids long. The CDR3 DNA reads as TGTGCCAGCAGTTACTCGGGGCGGAGTGGCTACACCTTC. It yields the protein CASSYSGRSGYTF.

This rearrangement joins TRBV2 to TRBJ1-2, with a weak D call TRBD1 (6 bases). The CDR3 runs 14 residues. The V end was cut by 6 bases, the J end by 3 bases, with 14 bases between. Germline loops: CDR1 SNHLY, CDR2 FYNNEI. DNA of the CDR3: TGTGCCAGCAGCGGGGCGACAGGAGACTATGGCTACACCTTC. As protein: CASSGATGDYGYTF.

The sample holds a few counts of this clone. The CDR3 here is CASSLGTGGRADEQFF. The CDR3 DNA is TGTGCCAGCAGCTTAGGGACAGGGGGAAGGGCCGATGAGCAGTTCTTC. This chain connects TRBV7-9 to TRBJ2-1; 10 bases line up with TRBD1. The V segment lost 1 base and the J segment 8 bases; nucleotides outside the gene matches: 8. CDR1 and CDR2 from the germline V gene are SEHNR and FQNEAQ (reference sequence). This CDR3 is built from 16 residues.

This chain's CDR3 is CASSYGRSSGNTIYF. The CDR3 coding sequence is TGTGCCAGCAGTTACGGGAGGAGCTCTGGAAACACCATATATTTT. This rearrangement joins TRBV6-5 to TRBJ1-3; unclear D gene. Per the germline V gene, CDR1 is MNHEY and CDR2 is SVGAGI. The CDR3 is made up of 15 amino acids. V was shortened by 2 bases and J by 0 bases, with 8 bases between the two germline ends.

On this clone itself: The junction shows a germline mismatch at one end, possibly a read error. The V gene is TRBV7-9, the J gene TRBJ2-5; D is perhaps TRBD2 (6 bases). Germline lookup yields CDR1 SEHNR and CDR2 FQNEAQ (reference sequence). There are 15 residues in the CDR3. The CDR3, as DNA: TGTGCCAGCAGTTTAGGGGCGGACCGGGGGGAGACCCAGTACTTC. Protein product: CASSLGADRGETQYF.

This rearrangement joins TRBV28 to TRBJ2-7; maybe TRBD2 (6 bases). The CDR3 consists of 17 residues. Germline V gives CDR1 MDHEN, CDR2 SYDVKM. The germline V and J ends were trimmed by 6 bases and 1 base, with 22 bases remaining between them. The CDR3 loop is CASRIAPGTGISYEQYF. The CDR3 DNA follows: TGTGCCAGCAGGATCGCCCCCGGGACTGGGATTTCCTACGAGCAGTACTTC.

This clone was seen a handful of times. V gene TRBV28 combines with J gene TRBJ2-7; tentatively, D is TRBD1 or TRBD2 (6 bases each). V lost 7 bases and J lost 1, with 26 bases in between. Germline V gene sequence: CDR1 MDHEN, CDR2 SYDVKM. This CDR3 region has 18 residues. The CDR3 is CASTFSLRGQIYSYEQYF. The DNA of the CDR3 is TGTGCCAGCACCTTCTCACTTCGGGGGCAGATATATTCCTACGAGCAGTACTTC. Full variable domain (missing parts from reference TRBV28 and TRBJ2-7): DVKVTQSSRYLVKRTGEKVFLECVQDMDHENMFWYRQDPGLGLRLIYFSYDVKMKEKGDIPEGYSVSREKKERFSLILESASTNQTSMYLCASTFSLRGQIYSYEQYFGPGTRLTVT.

Only one count was recorded for this clone. The rearrangement links TRBV12-3 or TRBV12-4 to TRBJ1-1; D is possibly TRBD1 (6 bases). The CDR3 spans 13 residues. Trimming took off 4 bases at V and 5 bases at J, with 11 bases between the two ends. CDR3 in amino acids: CASSWGLETEAFF. The CDR3 nucleotides are TGTGCCAGCAGTTGGGGGCTTGAGACTGAAGCTTTCTTT.

The chain combines TRBV9 with TRBJ2-7, with D perhaps matching TRBD2 (6 bases). The CDR3 totals 12 residues. CDR1 and CDR2 from the germline V gene are SGDLS and YYNGEE. Between the trimmed V and J ends, which lost 4 bases and 7 bases, there was a span of 12 bases. As DNA, the CDR3 is TGTGCCAGCAGCCGCTCGGCGGGGGAGCAGTACTTC. This codes for CASSRSAGEQYF.

This chain uses TRBV5-1 with TRBJ2-7; perhaps D is TRBD1 or TRBD2 (5 bases each). CDR3 length: 15 amino acids. From germline, CDR1 is SGHRS and CDR2 YFSETQ. Trimming shortened V by 4 bases and J by 3 bases, and 17 bases separated the two germline ends. CDR3 bases: TGCGCCAGCAGCCCAGGTCTATGGGGGAACTACGAGCAGTACTTC. It translates to CASSPGLWGNYEQYF.

This chain connects TRBV9 to TRBJ1-2, with D possibly matching TRBD1 (6 bases). There are 13 residues in the CDR3. Germline V CDR1 and CDR2: SGDLS, YYNGEE. Trimming stripped 3 bases from V and 4 bases from J, with 10 bases between. In DNA, the CDR3 is TGTGCCAGCAGCGCACAGGGAACCTATGGCTACACCTTC. Amino acids: CASSAQGTYGYTF.

The V gene is TRBV7-8, the J gene TRBJ2-7, with D possibly being TRBD2 (5 bases). Deletions cut 0 bases from V and 6 bases from J, with 18 bases between. The CDR3 loop spans 16 amino acids. Germline V gene sequence: CDR1 SGHVS, CDR2 FQNEAQ. This CDR3 is CASSLAPSPAGGEQYF. CDR3 DNA sequence: TGTGCCAGCAGCTTAGCGCCCTCCCCGGCGGGCGGCGAGCAGTACTTC.

The rearrangement links TRBV10-2 to TRBJ2-3, with 8 nucleotides matching TRBD2. Germline CDR1 reads WSHSY; CDR2 reads SAAADI. The trim removed 9 bases at V and 3 bases at J, leaving 8 bases unmatched. There are 14 residues in the CDR3. The CDR3 sequence is CASTLAEDTDTQYF. Written as DNA, the CDR3 is TGCGCCAGTACACTAGCGGAGGATACAGATACGCAGTATTTT.

The chain carries TRBV7-2 and TRBJ2-2, with a tentative D call TRBD1 (5 bases). V was shortened by 4 bases and J by 7 bases, with 13 bases between the two germline ends. The CDR3 extends over 14 amino acids. Per germline, CDR1 SGHTA and CDR2 FQGNSA. The CDR3 coding sequence is TGTGCCAGCAGCTCTTCTAGGGGCGGCGGGGAGCTGTTTTTT. Its translation: CASSSSRGGGELFF.

The chain is built from TRBV5-1 and TRBJ2-2, with 7 bases that match TRBD1. The J segment lost 1 base and the V segment lost 3 bases, leaving 0 bases of the junction unmatched. There are 14 residues in the CDR3. Germline V gene data show CDR1 as SGHRS and CDR2 as YFSETQ. CDR3 region: CASSWDRNTGELFF. The CDR3, as DNA: TGCGCCAGCAGCTGGGACAGGAACACCGGGGAGCTGTTTTTT.

This clone was seen once. The chain employs TRBV7-2 and TRBJ2-3, with TRBD2 matching over 8 bases. CDR3 length equals 15 residues. The J segment lost 2 bases and the V segment lost 6 bases, leaving 7 bases of the junction unmatched. CDR1 and CDR2 (germline): SGHTA, FQGNSA. CDR3 in DNA: TGTGCCAGCAGAACTAGCGGATTAAACACAGATACGCAGTATTTT. This translates into CASRTSGLNTDTQYF.

The chain couples TRBV6-5 to TRBJ2-1; 7 bases line up with TRBD2. The junction had 1 base not matched to a gene; V was cut back by 11 bases and J by 0 bases. In germline, CDR1 is MNHEY, CDR2 SVGAGI. The length of the CDR3 is 12 residues. CDR3 loop: CAGGGSYNEQFF. The CDR3 nucleotides are TGTGCCGGGGGGGGCTCCTACAATGAGCAGTTCTTC.

The V and J genes are TRBV19 and TRBJ1-2, with D possibly being TRBD1 (5 bases). Germline V gives CDR1 LNHDA, CDR2 SQIVND (reference sequence). V was pared by 3 bases and J by 2 bases, with 13 bases between. The CDR3 length is 15 residues. The CDR3 bases are TGTGCCAGTAGTATTTCGCCCGGGGGGAACTATGGCTACACCTTC. This encodes CASSISPGGNYGYTF. The complete variable domain, with remaining parts taken from reference TRBV19 and TRBJ1-2, reads DGGITQSPKYLFRKEGQNVTLSCEQNLNHDAMYWYRQDPGQGLRLIYYSQIVNDFQKGDIAEGYSVSREKKESFPLTVTSAQKNPTAFYLCASSISPGGNYGYTFGSGTRLTVV.

The genes are TRBV7-9 and TRBJ1-1; weak D call: TRBD1 (5 bases). This CDR3 contains 15 residues. Between the trimmed V and J ends, which lost 5 bases and 5 bases, there was a span of 18 bases. CDR1 and CDR2 (germline): SEHNR, FQNEAQ (reference sequence). CDR3 sequence reads: CASSLQVGGGTEAFF. Here the CDR3 DNA reads TGTGCCAGCAGCCTACAGGTGGGGGGAGGGACTGAAGCTTTCTTT. The variable domain in full, with the rest retrieved from reference TRBV7-9 and TRBJ1-1, is DTGVSQNPRHKITKRGQNVTFRCDPISEHNRLYWYRQTLGQGPEFLTYFQNEAQLEKSRLLSDRFSAERPKGSFSTLEIQRTEQGDSAMYLCASSLQVGGGTEAFFGQGTRLTVV.